Listed below are T cell receptor beta chains from one sample, sequenced in a study of shared clonotypes between healthy human individuals. Clones were sequenced by immunoSEQ multiplex PCR, and TCRdb holds only the in-frame ones, with some missing. The repertoire holds about 770,000 clones, 55% to 80% seen once, with roughly 1.8% in the top ten. The material sequenced was memory CD4+ T cells sorted from blood. Source of these receptors: a woman younger than 45 in good health. CDR3s include the opening cysteine and the closing phenylalanine or tryptophan. Each record gives: clone size, D gene, V gene, J gene, CDR3 DNA, CDR3 protein. A D gene is named only where the DNA matches it firmly. Only some rows state a clone size, as once, few, many or a class for expanded clones.

size: NA; D: NA; V: TRBV27; J: TRBJ2-7; DNA: TGTGCCAGCAGTCTCGGACTAGGGGGCCCCTACGAGCAGTACTTC; CDR3: CASSLGLGGPYEQYF
size: NA; D: NA; V: TRBV5-6; J: TRBJ2-1; DNA: TGTGCCAGCAGCTTGGCCGGGGGGCCAGACAATGAGCAGTTCTTC; CDR3: CASSLAGGPDNEQFF
size: NA; D: NA; V: TRBV10-2; J: TRBJ1-1; DNA: TGCGCCAGCGGGATTCTCGACGGTGAAGCTTTCTTT; CDR3: CASGILDGEAFF
size: NA; D: NA; V: TRBV4-1; J: TRBJ1-5; DNA: TGCGCCAGCAGCCAAGATGGGCACCCCAATCAGCCCCAGCATTTT; CDR3: CASSQDGHPNQPQHF
size: NA; D: TRBD1; V: TRBV11-2; J: TRBJ1-1; DNA: TGTGCCAGCAGTCAGACAGGGGGGAGAAGGACTGAAGCTTTCTTT; CDR3: CASSQTGGRRTEAFF
size: NA; D: NA; V: TRBV6-1; J: TRBJ2-3; DNA: TGTGCCAGCAGTGAATCATACGGACAAAGCACAGATACGCAGTATTTT; CDR3: CASSESYGQSTDTQYF
size: NA; D: NA; V: TRBV6-1; J: TRBJ1-2; DNA: TGTGCCAGCAGTGTTTCACCTAACTATGGCTACACCTTC; CDR3: CASSVSPNYGYTF
size: NA; D: TRBD2; V: TRBV18; J: TRBJ2-3; DNA: TGTGCCAGCTCACACGGACTAGCCGGAGGGATCACAGATACGCAGTATTTT; CDR3: CASSHGLAGGITDTQYF
size: NA; D: TRBD1; V: TRBV27; J: TRBJ1-2; DNA: TGTGCCAGCAGTCCGGGACAGGGACCCTATGGCTACACCTTC; CDR3: CASSPGQGPYGYTF
size: NA; D: TRBD1; V: TRBV11-2; J: TRBJ2-5; DNA: TGTGCCAGCAGCTTAGAACCGGGGACAGTGCCCCCGAAGACCCAGTACTTC; CDR3: CASSLEPGTVPPKTQYF
size: NA; D: TRBD2; V: TRBV7-9; J: TRBJ2-3; DNA: TGTGCCAGCAGCTTGGCTAGCGGGTTGACGCAGTATTTT; CDR3: CASSLASGLTQYF
size: NA; D: NA; V: TRBV6-1; J: TRBJ2-1; DNA: TGTGCCAGCACAGCGGGTGAAACCTACAATGAGCAGTTCTTC; CDR3: CASTAGETYNEQFF
size: NA; D: NA; V: TRBV7-9; J: TRBJ1-6; DNA: TGTGCCAGCAGCTCACCCCCGAATTCACCCCTCCACTTT; CDR3: CASSSPPNSPLHF
size: few; D: TRBD1; V: TRBV4-2; J: TRBJ2-2; DNA: TGTGCCAGCAGCCAAGTAGGGACAGGGTTGAGCACCGGGGAGCTGTTTTTT; CDR3: CASSQVGTGLSTGELFF
size: NA; D: NA; V: TRBV5-1; J: TRBJ1-6; DNA: TGCGCCAGCAGCTTGGATCGGGCGACTAATTCACCCCTCCACTTT; CDR3: CASSLDRATNSPLHF
size: NA; D: NA; V: TRBV28; J: TRBJ1-1; DNA: TGTGCCAGCAGTACGGGGCCGGCCGAAGCTTTCTTT; CDR3: CASSTGPAEAFF
size: NA; D: TRBD1; V: TRBV30; J: TRBJ2-5; DNA: TGTGCCTGGGGACAGGGACGATCATCCCAGTACTTC; CDR3: CAWGQGRSSQYF
size: NA; D: NA; V: TRBV6-1; J: TRBJ1-5; DNA: TGTGCCAGCAGTGAAGTTGGGGGGGCGAGCAATCAGCCCCAGCATTTT; CDR3: CASSEVGGASNQPQHF
size: many; D: TRBD1; V: TRBV20-1; J: TRBJ1-5; DNA: TGCAGTGCTAGCCTACAGGGGATGAAGCATTTT; CDR3: CSASLQGMKHF
size: few; D: TRBD1; V: TRBV28; J: TRBJ2-5; DNA: TGTGCCAGCAGTTTCGGGACAGGGTGGGAGACCCAGTACTTC; CDR3: CASSFGTGWETQYF
size: NA; D: NA; V: TRBV5-1; J: TRBJ2-3; DNA: TGCGCCAGCAGCTTGGGTACACTAACGGATACGCAGTATTTT; CDR3: CASSLGTLTDTQYF
size: NA; D: TRBD2; V: TRBV7-3; J: TRBJ2-3; DNA: TGTGCCAGCAGCCCCCAGGGACTAGCGGGAAGAAGCACAGATACGCAGTATTTT; CDR3: CASSPQGLAGRSTDTQYF
size: NA; D: TRBD2; V: TRBV28; J: TRBJ2-5; DNA: TGTGCCAGCAGTCTCTACCGGGAGGAGAGAGAGACCCAGTACTTC; CDR3: CASSLYREERETQYF
size: NA; D: NA; V: TRBV2; J: TRBJ2-5; DNA: TGTGCCAGCAGTGAAGTGGCAAGGAAAGAGACCCAGTACTTC; CDR3: CASSEVARKETQYF
size: NA; D: TRBD2; V: TRBV5-1; J: TRBJ2-7; DNA: TGCGCCAGTACTGATGTGGGAGGGTCCTACGAGCAGTACTTC; CDR3: CASTDVGGSYEQYF
size: NA; D: TRBD1; V: TRBV29-1; J: TRBJ2-3; DNA: TGCAGCGCGAGGCAGGGGGCGCATGGCACAGATACGCAGTATTTT; CDR3: CSARQGAHGTDTQYF